Detailed here is one T cell receptor beta chain. The target antigen is unknown. The germline V and J ends were trimmed by 0 bases and 5 bases, with 9 bases remaining between them. CDR1 is SGDLS, CDR2 YYNGEE, per germline. CDR3 size: 14 residues. This entry comes from a study of T cell repertoires in cytomegalovirus infection. Study information: An indication of both CMV infection and matching HLA type came from public TCR beta signatures. Overall study results and limits: Across the ex vivo response, the dominant clonotypes were HLA-C-restricted CMV-specific TCR beta clonotypes. Identification of carriers of CMV plus the relevant HLA was performed using cumulative public TCR beta family frequency.

Using its own MiXCR run on the reads, TCRdb lists one record per CDR3 protein. The table shows some 100,000 distinct CDR3 sequences, with less than 25% occurring only once. This chain uses TRBV9 with TRBJ1-5, with a possible D match to TRBD1 (5 bases). Sequencing was performed on CD8+ T cells from PBMCs. The receptor's source is a human donor in good health (CMV status not recorded). Some clones in this sample may be carry-over from other donors' samples. CDR3 nucleotides: TGTGCCAGCAGCGTAGCCGACAGCTATCAGCCCCAGCATTTT. The encoded protein is CASSVADSYQPQHF.